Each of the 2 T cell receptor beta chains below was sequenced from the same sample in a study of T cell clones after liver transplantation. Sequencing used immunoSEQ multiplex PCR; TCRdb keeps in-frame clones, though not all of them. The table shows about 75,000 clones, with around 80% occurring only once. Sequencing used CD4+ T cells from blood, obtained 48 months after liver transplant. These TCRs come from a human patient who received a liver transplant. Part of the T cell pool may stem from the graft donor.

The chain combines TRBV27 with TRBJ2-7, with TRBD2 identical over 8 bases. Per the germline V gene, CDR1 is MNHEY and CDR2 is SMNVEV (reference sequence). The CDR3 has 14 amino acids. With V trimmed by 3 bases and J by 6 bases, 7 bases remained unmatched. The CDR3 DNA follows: TGTGCCAGCAGTTTGACTAGCGCCCGGGGCGAGCAGTACTTC. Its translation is CASSLTSARGEQYF.

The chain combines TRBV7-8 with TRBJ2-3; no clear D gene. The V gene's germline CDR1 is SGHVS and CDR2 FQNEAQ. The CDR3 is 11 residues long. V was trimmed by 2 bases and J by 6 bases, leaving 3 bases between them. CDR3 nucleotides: TGTGCCAGCAGCTTACTCGATACGCAGTATTTT. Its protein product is CASSLLDTQYF.